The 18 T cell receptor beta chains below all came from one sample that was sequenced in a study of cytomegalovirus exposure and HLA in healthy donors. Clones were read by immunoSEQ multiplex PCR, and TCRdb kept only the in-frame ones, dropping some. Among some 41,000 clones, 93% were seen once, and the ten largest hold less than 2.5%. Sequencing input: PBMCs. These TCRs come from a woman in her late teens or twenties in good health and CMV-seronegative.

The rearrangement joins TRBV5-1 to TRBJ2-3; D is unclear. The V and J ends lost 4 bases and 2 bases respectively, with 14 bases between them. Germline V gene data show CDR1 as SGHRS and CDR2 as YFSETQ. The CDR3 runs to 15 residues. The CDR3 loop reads CASSLRVANTDTQYF. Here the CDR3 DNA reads TGCGCCAGCAGCCTCCGGGTTGCAAACACAGATACGCAGTATTTT.

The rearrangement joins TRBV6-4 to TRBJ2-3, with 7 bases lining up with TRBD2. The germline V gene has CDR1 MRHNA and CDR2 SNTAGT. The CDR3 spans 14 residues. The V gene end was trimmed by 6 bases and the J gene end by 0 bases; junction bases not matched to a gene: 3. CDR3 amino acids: CASRRGVSTDTQYF. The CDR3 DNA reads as TGTGCCAGCAGACGGGGGGTAAGCACAGATACGCAGTATTTT.

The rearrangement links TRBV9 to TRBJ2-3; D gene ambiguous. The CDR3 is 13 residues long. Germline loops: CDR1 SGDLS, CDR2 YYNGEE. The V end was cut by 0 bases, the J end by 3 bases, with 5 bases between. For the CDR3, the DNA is TGTGCCAGCAGCGTAGACTATACAGATACGCAGTATTTT. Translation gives CASSVDYTDTQYF.

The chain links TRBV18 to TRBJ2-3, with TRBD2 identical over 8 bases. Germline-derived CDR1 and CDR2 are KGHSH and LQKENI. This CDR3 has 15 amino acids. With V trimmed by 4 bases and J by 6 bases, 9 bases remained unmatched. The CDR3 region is CASSLFGGAKDTQYF. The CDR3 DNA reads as TGTGCCAGCTCACTCTTCGGGGGGGCTAAGGATACGCAGTATTTT. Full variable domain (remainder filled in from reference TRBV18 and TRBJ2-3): NAGVMQNPRHLVRRRGQEARLRCSPMKGHSHVYWYRQLPEEGLKFMVYLQKENIIDESGMPKERFSAEFPKEGPSILRIQQVVRGDSAAYFCASSLFGGAKDTQYFGPGTRLTVL.

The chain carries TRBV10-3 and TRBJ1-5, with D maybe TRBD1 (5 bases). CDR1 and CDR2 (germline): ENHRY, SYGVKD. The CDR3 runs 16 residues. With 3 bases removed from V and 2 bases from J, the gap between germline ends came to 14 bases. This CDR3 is CAISEGGGSGNQPQHF. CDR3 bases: TGTGCCATCAGTGAAGGCGGGGGTAGCGGCAATCAGCCCCAGCATTTT.

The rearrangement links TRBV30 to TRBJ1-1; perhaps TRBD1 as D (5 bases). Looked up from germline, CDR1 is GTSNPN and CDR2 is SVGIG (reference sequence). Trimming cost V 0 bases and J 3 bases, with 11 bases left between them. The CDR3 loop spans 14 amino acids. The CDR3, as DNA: TGTGCCTGGAGTGTCACGGGGGTTTACACTGAAGCTTTCTTT. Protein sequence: CAWSVTGVYTEAFF.

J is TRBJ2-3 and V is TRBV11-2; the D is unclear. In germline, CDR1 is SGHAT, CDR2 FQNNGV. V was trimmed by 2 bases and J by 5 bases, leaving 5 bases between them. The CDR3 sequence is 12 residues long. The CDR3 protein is CASSLILDTQYF. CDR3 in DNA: TGTGCCAGCAGCTTAATATTAGATACGCAGTATTTT.

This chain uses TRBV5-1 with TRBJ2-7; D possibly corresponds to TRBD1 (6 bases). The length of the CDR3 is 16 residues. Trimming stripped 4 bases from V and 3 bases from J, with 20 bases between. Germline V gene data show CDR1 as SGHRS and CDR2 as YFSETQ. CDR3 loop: CASSHNRIGGDYEQYF. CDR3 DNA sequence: TGCGCCAGCAGCCACAACCGTATAGGGGGAGACTACGAGCAGTACTTC.

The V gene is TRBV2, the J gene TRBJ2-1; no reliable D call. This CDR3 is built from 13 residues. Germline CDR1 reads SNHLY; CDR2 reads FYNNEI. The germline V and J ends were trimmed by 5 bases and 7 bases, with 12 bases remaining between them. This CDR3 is CASSSEVLNEQFF. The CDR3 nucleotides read TGTGCCAGCAGTTCAGAGGTATTGAATGAGCAGTTCTTC.

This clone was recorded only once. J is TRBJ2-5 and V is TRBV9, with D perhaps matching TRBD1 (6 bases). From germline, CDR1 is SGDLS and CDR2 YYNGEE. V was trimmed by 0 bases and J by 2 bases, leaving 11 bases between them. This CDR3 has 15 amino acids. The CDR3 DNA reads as TGTGCCAGCAGCGTAGGGACAGACATTCAAGAGACCCAGTACTTC. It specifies CASSVGTDIQETQYF.

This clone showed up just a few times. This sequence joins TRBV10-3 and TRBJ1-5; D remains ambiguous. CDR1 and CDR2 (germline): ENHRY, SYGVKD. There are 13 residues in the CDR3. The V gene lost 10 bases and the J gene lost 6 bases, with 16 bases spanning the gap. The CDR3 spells CATLSGDGQPQHF. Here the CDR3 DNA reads TGTGCCACCCTATCTGGAGATGGTCAGCCCCAGCATTTT.

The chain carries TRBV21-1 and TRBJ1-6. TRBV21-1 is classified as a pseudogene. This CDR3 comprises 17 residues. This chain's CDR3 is CASSKGPPQTSSSPLHF. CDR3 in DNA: TGTGCCAGCAGCAAAGGGCCCCCCCAGACTTCGTCTTCACCCCTCCACTTT.

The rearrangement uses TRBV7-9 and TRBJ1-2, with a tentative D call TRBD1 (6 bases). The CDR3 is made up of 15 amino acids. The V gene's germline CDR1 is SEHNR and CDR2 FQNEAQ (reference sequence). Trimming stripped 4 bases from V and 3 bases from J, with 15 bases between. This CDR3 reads CASSSYRTEHYGYTF. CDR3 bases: TGTGCCAGCAGCTCATACCGGACAGAGCACTATGGCTACACCTTC. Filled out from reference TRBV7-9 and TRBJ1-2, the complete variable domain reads DTGVSQNPRHKITKRGQNVTFRCDPISEHNRLYWYRQTLGQGPEFLTYFQNEAQLEKSRLLSDRFSAERPKGSFSTLEIQRTEQGDSAMYLCASSSYRTEHYGYTFGSGTRLTVV.

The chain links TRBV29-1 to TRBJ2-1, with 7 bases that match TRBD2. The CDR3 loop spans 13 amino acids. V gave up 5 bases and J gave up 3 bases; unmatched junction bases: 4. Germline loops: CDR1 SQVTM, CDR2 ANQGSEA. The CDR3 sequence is CSVWGGYYNEQFF. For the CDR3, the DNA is TGCAGCGTTTGGGGGGGGTACTACAATGAGCAGTTCTTC.

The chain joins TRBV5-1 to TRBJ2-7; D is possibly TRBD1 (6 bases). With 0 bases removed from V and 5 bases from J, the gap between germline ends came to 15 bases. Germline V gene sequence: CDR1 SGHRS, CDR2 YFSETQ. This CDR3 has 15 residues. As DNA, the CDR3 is TGCGCCAGCAGCTTGGAGGGGGTGGGATCGGACGAGCAGTACTTC. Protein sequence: CASSLEGVGSDEQYF.

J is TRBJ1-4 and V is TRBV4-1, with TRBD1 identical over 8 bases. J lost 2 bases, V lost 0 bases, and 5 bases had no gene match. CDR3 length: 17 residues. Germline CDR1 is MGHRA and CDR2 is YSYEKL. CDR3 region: CASSQDGRGRTNEKLFF. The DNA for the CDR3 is TGCGCCAGCAGCCAAGATGGCAGGGGGCGGACTAATGAAAAACTGTTTTTT.

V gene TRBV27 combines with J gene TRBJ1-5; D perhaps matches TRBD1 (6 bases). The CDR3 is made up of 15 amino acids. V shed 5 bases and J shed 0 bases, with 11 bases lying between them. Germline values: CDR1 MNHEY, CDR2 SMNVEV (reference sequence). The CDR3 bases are TGTGCCAGCAGTCTACAGGGATTTAGCAATCAGCCCCAGCATTTT. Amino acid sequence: CASSLQGFSNQPQHF.

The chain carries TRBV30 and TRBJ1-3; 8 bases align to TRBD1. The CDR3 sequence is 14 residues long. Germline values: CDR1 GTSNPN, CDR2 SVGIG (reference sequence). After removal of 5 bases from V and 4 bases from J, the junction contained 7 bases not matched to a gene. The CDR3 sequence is CAWSTGGGGNTIYF. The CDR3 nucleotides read TGTGCCTGGTCAACAGGGGGGGGAGGAAACACCATATATTTT.